The subject of this entry is one T cell receptor (beta chain). The antigen it recognizes is unknown. No base quality information exists; no much larger clone differs at one position. The library was prepared using the immunoSEQ multiplex PCR assay. A mixture of 60 forward primers for TCR Vbeta segments and 13 reverse primers for TCR Jbeta segments was used in the multiplex PCR. The CDR3 region of rearranged TCR beta genes was amplified from genomic DNA with a multiplex PCR assay. Amplified TCR beta libraries were sequenced as 87-base-pair reads on the Illumina HiSeq System. The published analysis was carried out like this. A later analysis counted approximately 84 million unique TCR beta chains across the 600 to 850 repertoires, and some 11 million of these chains were shared by at least two donors. A nearest-neighbor algorithm error-corrected the raw reads and collapsed the reads into unique sequences, merging closely related sequences to remove PCR and sequencing errors. V, D and J gene segments were assigned by aligning CDR3 sequences to IMGT reference sequences. Each retained sequence needed at least a six-nucleotide match to both a V gene segment and a J gene segment. A rearrangement counted as productive if the CDR3 had no stop codons and remained in frame with V and J, and every other rearrangement counted as non-productive. Following IMGT convention, CDR3 was defined as the stretch from the second conserved V-encoded cysteine to the conserved J-encoded phenylalanine. The earlier analysis of 587 of the donors excluded sequences that lacked an unambiguous match to a single V gene segment. An earlier analysis of approximately 590 of the donors classified V segments as functional when productive rearrangements were above 56.7% and as segregating when the standard deviation between donors was above 5%. A statistical classification framework was built for diagnosing cytomegalovirus status from the catalog of TCR beta chain sequences. In a later analysis, TCR nucleotide sequences were compared against IMGT/GENE-DB human TR gene sequences so that V and J genes could be assigned. A later analysis assigned CDR3 sequences and most-parsimonious VDJ recombination scenarios with the TCRdist pipeline. In a later analysis, every TCR beta chain was defined by the combination of its CDR3 amino acid sequence and its V-gene family, and reads without a unique V-gene family were dropped. To address suspected cross-contamination and a sequencing artifact, a later analysis removed under 600 highly shared, low-generation-probability nucleotide sequences. For each public chain, a later analysis derived a clonal expansion index from normalized ranks of inferred template counts within each repertoire. Generation probabilities in a later analysis came from a VDJ recombination model fitted to out-of-frame rearrangements, and those results were checked against IGoR. In a later analysis, hypergeometric tests were used to score TCR-TCR, TCR-HLA and TCR-CMV co-occurrence, with a repertoire-size bias correction applied to TCR pairs. A later analysis estimated false discovery rates by permuting HLA or CMV assignments 20 times. In a later analysis, co-occurring TCRs were grouped with DBSCAN, and TCRdist sequence similarity was added when clustering was performed within HLA-allele-positive subsets. Repertoires with fewer than 30,000 or more than 120,000 public chains, plus five repertoires with anomalous nucleotide sharing, were excluded from co-occurrence clustering. The clones in this table, taken by TCRdb from immuneACCESS, are in-frame only. Not every clone is retained; where verified, under half of the shortfall comes from an unresolved V gene, and the cause of the rest is unknown. D and trimming were read from the DNA, whereas the V and J calls and clone size are those reported in that table. The sample contains about 59,000 clones, approximately 80% of them found a single time. The biggest ten clones account for approximately 3.5% of the sample.

These data come from a study of cytomegalovirus exposure and HLA in healthy donors (TCRdb year 2017). Concerning the study at large: According to an earlier analysis of 550 to 750 of the donors, about 179 million T cells yielded 90 million to 130 million unique TCR beta sequences and 276 Gb of sequence data. Every discovery cohort repertoire had been produced on one sequencing platform. The T cell repertoires of under 750 subjects were profiled by immunosequencing and related to cytomegalovirus serostatus. To study patterns of TCR occurrence, a later analysis re-analyzed previously published TCR beta repertoires from 600 to 750 donors and added high-resolution HLA genotyping. Among the roughly 400 genotyped donors, around 81% belonged to the genetic ancestry cluster associated with self-reported Caucasian donors. Four to six DR-DQ haplotypes were handled as single units for association and clustering, since linkage in the cohort was strong. On average, over 200,000 unique TCR beta nucleotide sequences were sequenced per donor among about 400 genotyped donors of the cohort, with around 19% of those sequences being non-productive. HLA typing covered class I and class II loci at four-digit resolution. To predict cytomegalovirus infection status, the study brought together high-throughput TCR immunosequencing, statistical association of individual TCRs with disease status, and machine learning. The study aimed to test whether cataloging public T cell receptors could reveal signatures of past pathogen exposure. A separate validation cohort of approximately 120 different subjects was used in addition to the 666-subject first cohort. Typing coverage differed by locus: A, B, C, DRB1 and DQB1 were typed in roughly 620-630 donors, DQA1 in roughly 510, DPA1 in around 610, and DPB1 in 472. An early release covering around 630 HLA-typed donors comprised about 300 gigabases of sequencing data and approximately 85 million unique TCR sequences. To decide whether each TCR beta V gene segment behaved as functional or pseudogenic, an earlier analysis of some 580 of the donors relied on high-throughput TCR beta sequencing. Donor age, sex, ethnicity and CMV serostatus were compiled together with the repertoire data. In the later analysis, no new phenotypic data were used to find candidate immune exposures; instead, reliance was placed on TCR beta sequences and their occurrence across donors. In a later genetic analysis, genome-wide SNP genotypes for about three fifths of the roughly 670 donors were used, and that subset was treated as a discovery cohort. On the study overall, not on this receptor specifically: In a later analysis, most CMV-associated TCR beta chains were found to appear HLA-restricted, with HLA associations seemingly driven largely by CMV exposure. Across donors, most TCR sequences were observed very rarely, whereas some public TCRs were present in many individuals. A further reported finding was that TCR beta sequences accurately predicted the HLA-A and HLA-B alleles for most subjects in the first cohort. In the study, some 160 TCR beta chains were listed as associated with cytomegalovirus. Broadly in line with IMGT annotations, most TCR beta V segments showed up in productive rearrangements about 90% or about 30% of the time in an earlier analysis of a few hundred of the donors. When HLA alleles, especially DR and DQ, strongly co-occurred, TCR associations were difficult to assign to individual alleles. A later analysis found that HLA-associated TCR beta chains were more clonally expanded and had lower generation probabilities than equally common non-associated chains. Because HLA typing was unavailable for some donors at each locus, only the typed subset was used in association tests. In a later analysis, several top co-occurrence clusters were reported to appear linked to parvovirus B19, influenza, CMV and Epstein-Barr virus. In a later genetic analysis, fewer N-insertions in productive TCRs were reported among donors in an Asian-associated ancestry cluster than the approximately 710-donor mean. Cytomegalovirus status was reported to be diagnosed by the classifier with high specificity and sensitivity in both the original and validation cohorts. At a false discovery rate of 0.05, a later analysis linked roughly 17,000 TCR beta sequences to specific HLA alleles. CMV serostatus was the only immune exposure information available for the cohort. The authors suggested that the approach could potentially be extended to other disease states and immunological phenotypes. A later analysis found that TCR association rates varied across HLA loci, with DRB1 alleles showing the most associated TCRs and HLA-C alleles the fewest. Sequencing depth was assumed to be roughly uniform across donors in the presence/absence analyses, though that assumption may not hold. The earlier analysis of nearly 600 of the donors excluded some 15 rarely observed V segments, including chromosome 9 orphons, because counts were too low. In vitro tests confirmed that a few of the cytomegalovirus-associated TCR beta chains recognize cytomegalovirus antigens. Correlated functional status among segregating V segments might be attributable to linkage disequilibrium, but an unknown experimental factor could not be ruled out. A cluster of highly shared sequence variants was judged likely to be a technical artifact of the sequencing pipeline. The cohort was sequenced for TCR beta chains only, and without alpha or paired-chain data the features that could be detected were limited. Some IMGT-functional V segments, including TRBV6-2 and TRBV6-3, could not be told apart with the 87-base-pair reads, so those segments were excluded. A later genetic analysis associated a missense DCLRE1C variant with V-gene and J-gene trimming of TCR beta chains, and an independent cohort replicated the association.

In total, over 600 healthy bone marrow donors made up the cohort. At the time of sampling, every cohort member was nominally healthy, though immune exposures that went unrecorded were likely present. The donor was CMV seronegative and was included in the group of about 350 seronegative cohort members. Every donor gave a peripheral blood sample, and the peripheral blood mononuclear cells from that sample were used for TCR beta sequencing. The Qiagen DNeasy Blood Extraction Kit was used to extract genomic DNA from the blood cell samples. V is pared back by 4 bases and J by 6 bases, with 17 bases lying between the germline termini. Via the germline V gene, CDR1 is SGHRS and CDR2 YFSETQ. The CDR3 spans 15 residues, from the cysteine through the phenylalanine. Kept here is only the CDR3 DNA, which spans 45 bases and is read in frame from base 1.

The sequenced sample was PBMCs. The chain links TRBV5-1 with TRBJ2-1, with TRBD1 tentatively as D gene (5 bases match). The origin of this receptor is a woman between 40 and 55 years old in good health and CMV-seronegative. Here the CDR3 is given as CASSPVVTATNEQFF. The base sequence is TGCGCCAGCAGCCCGGTAGTGACAGCTACCAATGAGCAGTTCTTC.